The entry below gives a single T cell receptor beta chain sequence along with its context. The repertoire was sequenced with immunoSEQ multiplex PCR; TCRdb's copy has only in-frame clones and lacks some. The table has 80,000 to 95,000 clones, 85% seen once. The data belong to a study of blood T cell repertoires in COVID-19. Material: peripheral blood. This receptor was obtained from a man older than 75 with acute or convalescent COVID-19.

Written as DNA, the CDR3 is TGTGCCACTAGGGGCAGGGGGCGAGTAGACACTGAAGCTTTCTTT. This gives the protein CATRGRGRVDTEAFF. The rearrangement joins TRBV15 to TRBJ1-1, with 8 positions matching TRBD1. The CDR3 extends over 15 amino acids. Germline V lookup: CDR1 LNHNV, CDR2 YYDKDF (reference sequence). With V trimmed by 9 bases and J by 3 bases, 12 bases remained unmatched.